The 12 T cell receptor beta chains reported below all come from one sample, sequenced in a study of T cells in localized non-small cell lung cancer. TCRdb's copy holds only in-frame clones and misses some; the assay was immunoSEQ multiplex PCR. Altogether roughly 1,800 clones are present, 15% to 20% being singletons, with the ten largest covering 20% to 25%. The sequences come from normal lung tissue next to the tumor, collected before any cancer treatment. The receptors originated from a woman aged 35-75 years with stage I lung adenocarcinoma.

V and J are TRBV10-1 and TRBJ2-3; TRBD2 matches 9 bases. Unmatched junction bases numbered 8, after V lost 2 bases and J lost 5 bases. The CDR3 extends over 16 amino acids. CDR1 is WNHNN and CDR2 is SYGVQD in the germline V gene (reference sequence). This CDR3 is CASSEVAGGPEDTQYF. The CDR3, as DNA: TGCGCCAGCAGTGAGGTGGCGGGGGGGCCCGAAGATACGCAGTATTTT.

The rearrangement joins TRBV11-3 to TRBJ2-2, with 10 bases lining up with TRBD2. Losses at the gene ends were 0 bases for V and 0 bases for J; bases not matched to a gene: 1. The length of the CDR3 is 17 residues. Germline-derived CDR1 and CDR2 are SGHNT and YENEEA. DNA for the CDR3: TGTGCCAGCAGCTTAGACAGCGGGGGGGCGAACACCGGGGAGCTGTTTTTT. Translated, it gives CASSLDSGGANTGELFF.

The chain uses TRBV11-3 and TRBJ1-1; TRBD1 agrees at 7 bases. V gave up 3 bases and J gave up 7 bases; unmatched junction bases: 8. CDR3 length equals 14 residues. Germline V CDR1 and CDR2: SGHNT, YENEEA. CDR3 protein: CASSFAGTDFEAFF. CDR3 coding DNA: TGTGCCAGCAGCTTTGCCGGGACAGACTTTGAAGCTTTCTTT.

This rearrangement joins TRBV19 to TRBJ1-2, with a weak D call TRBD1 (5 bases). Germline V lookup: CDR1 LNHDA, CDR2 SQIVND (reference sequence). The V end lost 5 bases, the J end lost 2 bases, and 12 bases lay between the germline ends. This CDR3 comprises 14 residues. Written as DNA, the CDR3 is TGTGCCAGTAGTGATACGGGACGGAACTATGGCTACACCTTC. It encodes CASSDTGRNYGYTF.

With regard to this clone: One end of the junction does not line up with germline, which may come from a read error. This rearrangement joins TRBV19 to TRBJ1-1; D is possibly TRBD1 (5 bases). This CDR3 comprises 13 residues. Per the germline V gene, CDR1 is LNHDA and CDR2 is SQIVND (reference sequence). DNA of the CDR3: TGTGCAAGTAGGGGCCGGACGAACACTGAAGCTTTCTTT. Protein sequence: CASRGRTNTEAFF.

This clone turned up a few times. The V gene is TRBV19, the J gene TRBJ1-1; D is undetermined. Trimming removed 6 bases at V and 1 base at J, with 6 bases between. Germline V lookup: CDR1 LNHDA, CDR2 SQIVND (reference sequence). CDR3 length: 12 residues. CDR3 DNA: TGTGCCAGTAGATGGCAGAACACTGAAGCTTTCTTT. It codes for CASRWQNTEAFF. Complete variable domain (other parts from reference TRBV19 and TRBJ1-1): DGGITQSPKYLFRKEGQNVTLSCEQNLNHDAMYWYRQDPGQGLRLIYYSQIVNDFQKGDIAEGYSVSREKKESFPLTVTSAQKNPTAFYLCASRWQNTEAFFGQGTRLTVV.

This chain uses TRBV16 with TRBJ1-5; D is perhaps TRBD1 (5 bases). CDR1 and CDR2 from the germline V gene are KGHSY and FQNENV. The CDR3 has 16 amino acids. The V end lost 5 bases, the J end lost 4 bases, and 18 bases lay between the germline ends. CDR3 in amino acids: CASSSTLDIDNQPQHF. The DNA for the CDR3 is TGTGCCAGCAGCTCGACTCTGGACATTGATAATCAGCCCCAGCATTTT.

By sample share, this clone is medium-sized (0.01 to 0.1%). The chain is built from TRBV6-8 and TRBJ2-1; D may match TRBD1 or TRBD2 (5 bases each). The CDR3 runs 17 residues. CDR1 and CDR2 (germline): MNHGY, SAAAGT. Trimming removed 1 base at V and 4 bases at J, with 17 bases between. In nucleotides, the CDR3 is TGTGCCAGCAGTTACTTGGCGTCCGGGACGGAATACAATGAGCAGTTCTTC. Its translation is CASSYLASGTEYNEQFF.

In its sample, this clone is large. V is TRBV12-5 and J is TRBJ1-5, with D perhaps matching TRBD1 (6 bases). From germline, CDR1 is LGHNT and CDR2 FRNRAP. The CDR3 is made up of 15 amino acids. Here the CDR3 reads CASVPGQSSNQPQHF. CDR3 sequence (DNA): TGTGCCAGCGTCCCCGGACAGTCTAGCAATCAGCCCCAGCATTTT.

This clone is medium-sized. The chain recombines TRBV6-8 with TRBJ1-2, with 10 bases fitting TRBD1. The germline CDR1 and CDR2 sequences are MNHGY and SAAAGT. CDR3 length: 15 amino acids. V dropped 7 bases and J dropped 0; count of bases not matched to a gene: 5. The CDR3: CASKGQGITNYGYTF. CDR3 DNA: TGTGCCAGCAAGGGACAGGGGATTACTAACTATGGCTACACCTTC.

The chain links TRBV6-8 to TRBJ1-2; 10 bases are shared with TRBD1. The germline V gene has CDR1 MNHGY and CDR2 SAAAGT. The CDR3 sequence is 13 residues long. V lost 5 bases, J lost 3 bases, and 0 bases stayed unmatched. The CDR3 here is CASSGQGDYGYTF. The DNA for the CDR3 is TGTGCCAGCAGTGGACAGGGGGACTATGGCTACACCTTC.

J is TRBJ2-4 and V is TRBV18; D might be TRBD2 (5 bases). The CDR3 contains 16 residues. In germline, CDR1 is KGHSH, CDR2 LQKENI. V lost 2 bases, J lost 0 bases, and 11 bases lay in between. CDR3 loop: CASSPAFGLAKNIQYF. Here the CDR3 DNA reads TGTGCCAGCTCACCAGCGTTTGGACTAGCCAAAAACATTCAGTACTTC.